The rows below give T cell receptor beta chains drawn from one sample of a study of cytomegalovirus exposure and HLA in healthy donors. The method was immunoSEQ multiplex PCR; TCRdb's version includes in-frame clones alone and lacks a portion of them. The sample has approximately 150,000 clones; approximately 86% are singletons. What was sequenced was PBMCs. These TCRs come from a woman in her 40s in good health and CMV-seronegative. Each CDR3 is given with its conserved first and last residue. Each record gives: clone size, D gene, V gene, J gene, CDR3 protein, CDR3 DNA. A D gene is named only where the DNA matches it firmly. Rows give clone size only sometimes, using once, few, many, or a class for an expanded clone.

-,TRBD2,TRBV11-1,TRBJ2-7,CASSLERAGGPSYEQYF,TGTGCCAGCAGCTTAGAGAGAGCGGGAGGGCCGTCGTACGAGCAGTACTTC
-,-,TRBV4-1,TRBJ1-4,CASSQVGSATNEKLFF,TGTGCCAGCAGCCAGGTCGGGTCCGCAACTAATGAAAAACTGTTTTTT
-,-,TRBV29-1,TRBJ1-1,CSSGEGGGTEAFF,TGCAGCTCTGGAGAAGGGGGGGGAACTGAAGCTTTCTTT
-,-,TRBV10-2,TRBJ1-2,CASSRQSNYGYTF,TGCGCCAGCAGCCGACAGTCTAACTATGGCTACACCTTC
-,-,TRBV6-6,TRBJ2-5,CASSLSSGWETQYF,TGTGCCAGCAGTCTTTCTTCCGGGTGGGAGACCCAGTACTTC
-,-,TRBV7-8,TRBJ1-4,CASSLVPIEKLFF,TGTGCCAGCAGCTTAGTGCCTATTGAAAAACTGTTTTTT
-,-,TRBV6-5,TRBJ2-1,CASSYGKGGEQFF,TGTGCCAGCAGTTACGGTAAGGGAGGTGAGCAGTTCTTC
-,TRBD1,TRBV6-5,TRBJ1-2,CASSSGTGRGYTF,TGTGCCAGCAGTTCCGGGACAGGGAGGGGCTACACCTTC
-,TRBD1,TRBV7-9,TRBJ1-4,CASSLGQGEKLFF,TGTGCCAGCAGCTTAGGACAGGGTGAAAAACTGTTTTTT
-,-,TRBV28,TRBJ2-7,CATQGWRYEQYF,TGTGCCACTCAAGGCTGGAGGTACGAGCAGTACTTC
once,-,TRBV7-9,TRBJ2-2,CASSFVEGSGGSGELFF,TGTGCCAGCAGCTTTGTGGAGGGGAGTGGTGGTAGCGGGGAGCTGTTTTTT
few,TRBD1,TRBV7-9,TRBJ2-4,CASRSTGENIQYF,TGTGCCAGCAGGTCGACAGGGGAAAACATTCAGTACTTC
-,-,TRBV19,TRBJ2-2,CASSISTNTGELFF,TGTGCCAGTAGTATCAGTACGAACACCGGGGAGCTGTTTTTT
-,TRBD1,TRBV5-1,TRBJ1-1,CASSFSGQGNTEAFF,TGCGCCAGCAGCTTTTCGGGACAGGGGAACACTGAAGCTTTCTTT
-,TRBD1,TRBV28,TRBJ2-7,CASSRAGTGGYEQYF,TGTGCCAGCAGCCGAGCCGGGACAGGGGGCTACGAGCAGTACTTC
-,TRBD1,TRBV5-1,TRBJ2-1,CASSHGQGNYNEQFF,TGCGCCAGCAGTCACGGACAGGGTAATTACAATGAGCAGTTCTTC
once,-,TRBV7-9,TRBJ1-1,CASSPGGPGDTEAFF,TGTGCCAGCAGCCCCGGGGGACCCGGGGACACTGAAGCTTTCTTT
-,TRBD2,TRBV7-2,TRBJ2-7,CASSRRGTSGKKYEQYF,TGTGCCAGCAGCCGAAGAGGGACTAGCGGGAAGAAGTACGAGCAGTACTTC
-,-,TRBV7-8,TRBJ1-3,CASSLDVRGFHSGNTIYF,TGTGCCAGCAGCTTAGACGTGAGGGGGTTCCACTCTGGAAACACCATATATTTT
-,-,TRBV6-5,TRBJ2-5,CASSYTGFETQYF,TGTGCCAGCAGTTACACAGGGTTTGAGACCCAGTACTTC
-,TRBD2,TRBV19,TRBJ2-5,CASSIAGGPREQYF,TGTGCCAGTAGTATCGCGGGAGGGCCGCGGGAGCAGTACTTC
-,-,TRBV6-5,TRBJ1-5,CASSYDRSNQPQHF,TGTGCCAGCAGTTACGACAGGTCCAATCAGCCCCAGCATTTT
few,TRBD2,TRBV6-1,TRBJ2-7,CASSLAGATYEQYF,TGTGCCAGCAGCTTAGCGGGAGCCACCTACGAGCAGTACTTC
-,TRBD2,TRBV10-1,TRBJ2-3,CASSEAGGADTQYF,TGCGCCAGCAGTGAAGCGGGAGGCGCAGATACGCAGTATTTT
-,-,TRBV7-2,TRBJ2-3,CASSPPRGGSTDTQYF,TGTGCCAGCAGCCCCCCTAGGGGAGGCAGCACAGATACGCAGTATTTT
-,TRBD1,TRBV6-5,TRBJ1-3,CASSYSGTGAGNTIYF,TGTGCCAGCAGTTACTCCGGGACAGGGGCAGGAAACACCATATATTTT
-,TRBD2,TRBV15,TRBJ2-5,CATSRAGGGETQYF,TGTGCCACCAGCAGAGCCGGGGGAGGGGAGACCCAGTACTTC
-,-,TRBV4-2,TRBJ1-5,CASSPRGEGNQPQHF,TGTGCCAGCAGCCCCCGGGGAGAGGGCAATCAGCCCCAGCATTTT
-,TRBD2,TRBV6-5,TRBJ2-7,CASSGLAGSYEQYF,TGTGCCAGCAGTGGACTAGCGGGCTCCTACGAGCAGTACTTC
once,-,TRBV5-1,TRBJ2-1,CASSLGDRYNEQFF,TGCGCCAGCAGCTTGGGTGACAGGTACAATGAGCAGTTCTTC
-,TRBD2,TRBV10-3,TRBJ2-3,CAMAREFTDTQYF,TGTGCCATGGCGCGGGAGTTCACAGATACGCAGTATTTT
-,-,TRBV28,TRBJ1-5,CASSLGGQPQHF,TGTGCCAGCAGTTTAGGAGGACAGCCCCAGCATTTT
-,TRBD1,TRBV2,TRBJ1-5,CASSERQGDQPQHF,TGTGCCAGCAGTGAGCGACAGGGCGATCAGCCCCAGCATTTT
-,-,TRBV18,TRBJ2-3,CASSPSRTDTQYF,TGTGCCAGCTCACCTTCTAGAACAGATACGCAGTATTTT
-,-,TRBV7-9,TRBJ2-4,CSSSFSTNIQYF,TGTTCCAGCAGCTTTAGTACAAACATTCAGTACTTC
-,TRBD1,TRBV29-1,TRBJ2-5,CSVPRQGSETQYF,TGCAGCGTGCCCCGACAGGGGTCCGAGACCCAGTACTTC